One sample yielded the 8 T cell receptor beta chains listed below, sequenced in a study of blood T cells in healthy people across ages. A sample-barcoded 5' primer and a J-beta primer mix were used in a second PCR of roughly 7 to 12 cycles. TCRdb itself ran the 5' RACE reads through MiXCR, one entry per CDR3 protein. The data contain some 760,000 distinct CDR3 sequences, around a quarter of them seen just once; the ten biggest clones take up 9.4%. These data also featured in a second study, about T cells of mothers and their children.

Sequenced material: blood. These receptors came from a boy between 5 and 17 years old in good health.

V and J are TRBV6-1 and TRBJ1-2; 9 bases match TRBD1. The junction had 8 bases not matched to a gene; V was cut back by 7 bases and J by 5 bases. The germline CDR1 and CDR2 sequences are MNHNS and SASEGT. This CDR3 is built from 14 residues. The CDR3 spells CASIHGTGIYGYTF. The CDR3 coding sequence is TGTGCCAGCATCCATGGGACAGGGATATATGGCTACACCTTC.

The chain uses TRBV9 and TRBJ2-1, with a possible D match to TRBD2 (6 bases). The CDR3 has 15 residues. Trimming removed 0 bases from V and 3 bases from J, with 10 bases in between. The V gene's germline CDR1 is SGDLS and CDR2 YYNGEE. The CDR3 sequence is CASSVEERVYNEQFF. The CDR3 DNA reads TGTGCCAGCAGCGTAGAGGAGCGGGTCTACAATGAGCAGTTCTTC.

This clonotype has just a few counts. V and J are TRBV12-3 or TRBV12-4 and TRBJ2-7; unclear D gene. The V gene lost 3 bases and the J gene lost 0 bases, with 6 bases spanning the gap. The CDR3 runs to 13 residues. The CDR3 spells CASSFVDSYEQYF. CDR3 sequence (DNA): TGTGCCAGCAGTTTCGTGGACTCCTACGAGCAGTACTTC.

This clonotype was detected ten times or more. CDR3 region: CASSLGSREGETQYF. Here the CDR3 DNA reads TGTGCCAGCAGCTTAGGTTCCAGGGAGGGAGAGACCCAGTACTTC. The chain is built from TRBV11-2 and TRBJ2-5; 7 bases agree with TRBD2. The CDR3 has 15 residues. Germline V gives CDR1 SGHAT, CDR2 FQNNGV. V gave up 1 base and J gave up 4 bases; unmatched junction bases: 6. Filled out from reference TRBV11-2 and TRBJ2-5, the complete variable domain reads EAGVAQSPRYKIIEKRQSVAFWCNPISGHATLYWYQQILGQGPKLLIQFQNNGVVDDSQLPKDRFSAERLKGVDSTLKIQPAKLEDSAVYLCASSLGSREGETQYFGPGTRLLVL.

The chain uses TRBV7-2 and TRBJ2-7; TRBD2 matches at 8 bases. Germline trimming cut 5 bases from V and 1 base from J; bases unmatched to any gene: 7. CDR1 is SGHTA and CDR2 is FQGNSA in the germline V gene. The length of the CDR3 is 15 residues. CDR3 DNA sequence: TGTGCCAGCAGCCTTCGGGCTAGCGGGTCCTACGAGCAGTACTTC. Encoded protein: CASSLRASGSYEQYF. Full variable domain (rest looked up from reference TRBV7-2 and TRBJ2-7): GAGVSQSPSNKVTEKGKDVELRCDPISGHTALYWYRQSLGQGLEFLIYFQGNSAPDKSGLPSDRFSAERTGGSVSTLTIQRTQQEDSAVYLCASSLRASGSYEQYFGPGTRLTVT.

The sample holds a few counts of this clonotype. The rearrangement links TRBV28 to TRBJ2-5; 9 bases line up with TRBD2. The DNA end lines up better with TRBJ2-7; the J call may be wrong. In germline, CDR1 is MDHEN, CDR2 SYDVKM. The CDR3 loop spans 14 amino acids. In nucleotides, the CDR3 is TGTGCCAGCTCGCGGGAGGGCACCTCCTACGAGCAGTACTTC. Translated: CASSREGTSYEQYF.

This chain joins TRBV12-3 or TRBV12-4 and TRBJ1-2; D is possibly TRBD1 (5 bases). The CDR3 loop spans 12 amino acids. With 9 bases removed from V and 4 bases from J, the gap between germline ends came to 12 bases. The CDR3 DNA follows: TGTGCCAGTACAGGAGAGAGCTATGGCTACACCTTC. Its translation: CASTGESYGYTF.

This sequence joins TRBV7-9 and TRBJ1-4; D is unclear. V lost 3 bases, J lost 9 bases, and 11 bases lay in between. The CDR3 length is 13 residues. The V gene's germline CDR1 is SEHNR and CDR2 FQNEAQ (reference sequence). CDR3 nucleotides: TGTGCCAGCAGCTTCGAAGAAGTGAAAAAACTGTTTTTT. This gives the protein CASSFEEVKKLFF.